The clone carrying this TCR beta chain appeared a few times. Its antigen is unidentified. These data originate in a study of PD-1 blockade in classical Hodgkin lymphoma. General study results and limits: Healthy donors reportedly exceeded newly diagnosed patients in baseline TCR diversity. Significantly greater TCR diversity emerged by C4D1 in CD4+ cells but not CD8+ cells. Exclusion covered patients beginning nivolumab under 1 year post-ASCT.

Germline CDR1 is GTSNPN and CDR2 is SVGIG (reference sequence). The CDR3 runs to 11 residues. The time point was: cycle 4 day 1 (C4D1), after less than seven weeks of nivolumab. Brentuximab vedotin exposure varied, and every patient relapsed after autologous stem cell transplantation. Complete response, partial response or progressive disease constituted the best responses recorded. TCRdb's table, derived via immunoSEQ multiplex PCR, lists solely in-frame clones and lacks some. The sample yields roughly 100,000 clones, just over 90% seen once. J is TRBJ1-2 and V is TRBV30, with TRBD1 as a possible D gene (6 bases). This TCR came from a human donor with classical Hodgkin lymphoma. Sample: peripheral blood mononuclear cells (PBMCs), taken before the fourth cycle of nivolumab. CDR3 in amino acids: CALQGSYGYTF. DNA of the CDR3: TGTGCGTTACAGGGATCCTATGGCTACACCTTC.